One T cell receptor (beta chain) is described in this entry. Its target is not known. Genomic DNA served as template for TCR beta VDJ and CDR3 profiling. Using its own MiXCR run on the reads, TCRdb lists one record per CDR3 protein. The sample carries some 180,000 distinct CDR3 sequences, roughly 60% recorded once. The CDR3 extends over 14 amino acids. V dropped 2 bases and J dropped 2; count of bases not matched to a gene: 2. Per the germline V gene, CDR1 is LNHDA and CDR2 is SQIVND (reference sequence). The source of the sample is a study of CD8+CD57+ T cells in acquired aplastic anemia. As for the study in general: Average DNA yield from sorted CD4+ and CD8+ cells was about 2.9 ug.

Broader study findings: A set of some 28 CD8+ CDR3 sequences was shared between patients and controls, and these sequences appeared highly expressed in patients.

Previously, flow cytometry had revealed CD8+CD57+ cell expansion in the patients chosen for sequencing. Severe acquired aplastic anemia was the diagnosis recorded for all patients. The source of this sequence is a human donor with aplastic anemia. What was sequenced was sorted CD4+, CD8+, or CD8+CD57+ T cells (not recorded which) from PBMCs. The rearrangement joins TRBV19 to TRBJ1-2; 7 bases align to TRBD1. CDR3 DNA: TGTGCCAGTAGTATAACACAGGGGAACTATGGCTACACCTTC. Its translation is CASSITQGNYGYTF.